These 10 T cell receptor beta chains originate from one sample sequenced in a study of siplizumab effects on memory and regulatory T cells. Profiling relied on immunoSEQ multiplex PCR, and the TCRdb table lists in-frame clones only, not all of them. The profile shows fewer than 30,000 clones, about 79% of them singletons. Specimen: memory CD4+ T cells sorted from blood. Receptors originate from a human donor in good health.

The chain is built from TRBV7-2 and TRBJ2-1, with a weak D call TRBD2 (5 bases). The V gene's germline CDR1 is SGHTA and CDR2 FQGNSA. The CDR3 is 14 residues long. Trimming removed 1 base from V and 6 bases from J, with 10 bases in between. CDR3 sequence reads: CASSLEARGNEQFF. The DNA of the CDR3 is TGTGCCAGCAGCTTAGAAGCCCGGGGCAATGAGCAGTTCTTC.

This CDR3 reads CASTEGGTGDNEQFF. CDR3 nucleotides: TGTGCCAGCACCGAGGGGGGGACAGGGGACAATGAGCAGTTCTTC. J is TRBJ2-1 and V is TRBV28, with 10 bases that match TRBD1. J lost 5 bases, V lost 7 bases, and 8 bases had no gene match. The CDR3 totals 15 residues. Germline V gene sequence: CDR1 MDHEN, CDR2 SYDVKM.

The V gene is TRBV29-1, the J gene TRBJ2-7, with 12 positions matching TRBD2. Per the germline V gene, CDR1 is SQVTM and CDR2 is ANQGSEA. CDR3 length: 16 residues. Trimming removed 5 bases from V and 1 base from J; junction bases left unmatched: 9. This CDR3 is CSVRLAGERSSYEQYF. The CDR3 DNA is TGCAGCGTTCGACTAGCGGGAGAACGGTCTTCCTACGAGCAGTACTTC.

The chain is built from TRBV5-1 and TRBJ2-1; D is possibly TRBD2 (5 bases). V lost 4 bases and J lost 9, with 17 bases in between. The germline gives CDR1 SGHRS, CDR2 YFSETQ. This CDR3 is built from 14 residues. The CDR3 DNA sequence: TGCGCCAGCAGCCCAATTGATCTTCGGGGTGAGCAGTTCTTC. As protein: CASSPIDLRGEQFF.

The chain links TRBV2 to TRBJ2-1; TRBD2 agrees at 8 bases. The J segment lost 0 bases and the V segment lost 6 bases, leaving 4 bases of the junction unmatched. This CDR3 is built from 15 residues. From germline, CDR1 is SNHLY and CDR2 FYNNEI. CDR3 DNA: TGTGCCAGCAGGGGGACTAGGGTCTCCTACAATGAGCAGTTCTTC. Protein sequence: CASRGTRVSYNEQFF.

This chain joins TRBV30 and TRBJ2-3; 10 nucleotides align to TRBD2. V gave up 3 bases and J gave up 5 bases; unmatched junction bases: 11. Germline CDR1 GTSNPN, CDR2 SVGIG (reference sequence). CDR3 length: 16 amino acids. The CDR3 DNA reads TGTGCCTGGAGCCGCTATCTAGCGGGAGTTAGAGATACGCAGTATTTT. This sequence encodes CAWSRYLAGVRDTQYF.

This rearrangement joins TRBV7-9 to TRBJ2-7; TRBD2 matches 7 bases. The CDR3 covers 15 residues. The germline V gene encodes CDR1 SEHNR and CDR2 FQNEAQ (reference sequence). After removal of 5 bases from V and 1 base from J, the junction contained 8 bases not matched to a gene. The CDR3 loop reads CASSPRGGRSYEQYF. The DNA for the CDR3 is TGTGCCAGCAGCCCGCGAGGCGGGAGATCCTACGAGCAGTACTTC.

This CDR3 is CASSRRPGTGSGANVLTF. As DNA, the CDR3 is TGTGCCAGCAGCCGCCGGCCCGGGACAGGTTCTGGGGCCAACGTCCTGACTTTC. The V gene is TRBV5-6, the J gene TRBJ2-6; the match to TRBD1 covers 8 bases. The germline V gene has CDR1 SGHDT and CDR2 YYEEEE. CDR3 length: 18 amino acids. After removal of 4 bases from V and 1 base from J, the junction contained 10 bases not matched to a gene.

The chain employs TRBV18 and TRBJ2-7; D is perhaps TRBD2 (6 bases). V was clipped by 4 bases and J by 5 bases, with 18 bases between them. Germline CDR1 reads KGHSH; CDR2 reads LQKENI. This CDR3 has 15 residues. The CDR3 DNA reads TGTGCCAGCTCACTCCTTAAGTCTTCGGGAGACGAGCAGTACTTC. Translating it yields CASSLLKSSGDEQYF.

This chain uses TRBV6-1 with TRBJ1-2, with D unresolved. Germline CDR1 and CDR2: MNHNS and SASEGT. The V and J ends lost 1 base and 8 bases respectively, with 14 bases between them. The CDR3 has 14 amino acids. CDR3 protein: CASSEVGSPRGYTF. Written as DNA, the CDR3 is TGTGCCAGCAGTGAAGTCGGCAGTCCGAGAGGCTACACCTTC.